The 26 T cell receptor beta chains below were found in one sample sequenced in a study of cytomegalovirus exposure and HLA in healthy donors listed by TCRdb under 2017. The protocol used for the library was the immunoSEQ multiplex PCR assay. For the multiplex PCR, a mixture combining 60 forward primers for TCR Vbeta segments and 13 reverse primers for TCR Jbeta segments was used. TCRdb limited this immuneACCESS table to in-frame rearrangements with V and J called. A share of clones is missing; checked studies link under half to unresolved V genes, and the rest is unexplained. The sample records some 95,000 clones, 77% of which are singletons. The ten most abundant clones make up 4.9% of the sample. Source material: PBMCs. The receptors shown here come from a woman in her 40s in good health and CMV-seronegative.

V usage is TRBV19 and J usage is TRBJ1-4; 10 bases line up with TRBD1. After removal of 2 bases from V and 4 bases from J, the junction contained 19 bases not matched to a gene. This CDR3 contains 21 residues. Germline V gene sequence: CDR1 LNHDA, CDR2 SQIVND (reference sequence). The CDR3 coding sequence is TGTGCCAGTAGTATATTCATGGGGACAGGGGCAAGACGGGCCCTTAATGAAAAACTGTTTTTT. It specifies CASSIFMGTGARRALNEKLFF.

The chain has TRBV5-1 and TRBJ2-1; TRBD1 matches at 7 bases. The CDR3 extends over 14 amino acids. Unmatched junction bases numbered 9, after V lost 4 bases and J lost 8 bases. CDR1 and CDR2 (germline): SGHRS, YFSETQ. CDR3 sequence reads: CASSPGQALDEQFF. The CDR3 region has the DNA TGCGCCAGCAGCCCCGGACAGGCTCTCGATGAGCAGTTCTTC.

The chain combines TRBV6-5 with TRBJ2-7, with 7 nucleotides matching TRBD1. V trimming: 6 bases; J trimming: 12 bases; junction bases outside the gene matches: 17. This CDR3 spans 14 amino acids. Per the germline V gene, CDR1 is MNHEY and CDR2 is SVGAGI. As DNA, the CDR3 is TGTGCCAGCAGAAAGACCGGGACAGCCAACGCCGGGTACTTC. Protein sequence: CASRKTGTANAGYF.

The V call is TRBV5-1, the J call TRBJ1-6; TRBD1 aligns across 7 bases. The CDR3 contains 15 residues. V shed 3 bases and J 10 bases; nucleotides not matched to a gene: 10. Germline-derived CDR1 and CDR2 are SGHRS and YFSETQ. The CDR3 region has the DNA TGCGCCAGCAGCTGGATCCCGGGACAGATGTCACCCCTCCACTTT. The encoded protein is CASSWIPGQMSPLHF.

This chain joins TRBV4-1 and TRBJ2-1; 15 bases match TRBD2. J lost 1 base, V lost 3 bases, and 1 base had no gene match. This CDR3 region has 17 residues. Germline CDR1 is MGHRA and CDR2 is YSYEKL. CDR3 sequence (DNA): TGCGCCAGCAGCCAGGGACTAGCGGGGGGATCCTACAATGAGCAGTTCTTC. Amino acids: CASSQGLAGGSYNEQFF.

This chain's CDR3 is CAISGLFDRTGSSSPLHF. Here the CDR3 DNA reads TGTGCCATCAGTGGCCTTTTCGACCGGACAGGGAGTAGCTCACCCCTCCACTTT. The chain carries TRBV10-3 and TRBJ1-6; TRBD1 matches 8 bases. The CDR3 is made up of 18 amino acids. Germline assignment: CDR1 ENHRY and CDR2 SYGVKD. The J segment lost 10 bases and the V segment lost 4 bases, leaving 18 bases of the junction unmatched.

This clone was recorded once. This rearrangement joins TRBV7-6 to TRBJ1-5; no definite D call. This CDR3 is built from 14 residues. Trimming removed 0 bases from V and 8 bases from J, with 11 bases in between. Germline CDR1 reads SGHVS; CDR2 reads FNYEAQ. CDR3 in DNA: TGTGCCAGCAGCTTAGCACCCAGCCGGGAGCCCCAGCATTTT. Its translation: CASSLAPSREPQHF.

This sequence joins TRBV5-1 and TRBJ2-1; no firm D call. CDR1 is SGHRS and CDR2 is YFSETQ in the germline V gene. The CDR3 is 12 amino acids. The ends were cut back, 4 bases at V and 9 bases at J, with 11 bases in the middle. The CDR3 sequence is CASSITAVEQFF. CDR3 bases: TGCGCCAGCAGCATTACGGCGGTTGAGCAGTTCTTC.

This sequence joins TRBV5-4 and TRBJ1-6, with D hard to call. With 10 bases removed from V and 3 bases from J, the gap between germline ends came to 8 bases. The CDR3 has 12 amino acids. Germline V lookup: CDR1 SGHNT, CDR2 YYREEE (reference sequence). The CDR3 region is CAGHFYNSPLHF. DNA for the CDR3: TGTGCCGGTCACTTCTATAATTCACCCCTCCACTTT.

The J gene is TRBJ1-2, the V gene TRBV5-4, with 10 bases aligning to TRBD1. The junction had 10 bases not matched to a gene; V was cut back by 5 bases and J by 6 bases. In germline, CDR1 is SGHNT, CDR2 YYREEE (reference sequence). CDR3 size: 15 residues. CDR3 in DNA: TGTGCCAGCAGTTTTGACAGGGGGCAAGTTGATGGCTACACCTTC. Residues: CASSFDRGQVDGYTF.

The chain combines TRBV6-1 with TRBJ2-3; 7 bases are a match to TRBD2. The CDR3 runs to 17 residues. V shed 1 base, J shed 1 base, and the junction held 8 bases outside the gene matches. Germline values: CDR1 MNHNS, CDR2 SASEGT. This chain's CDR3 is CASSEVGREPGTDTQYF. DNA of the CDR3: TGTGCCAGCAGTGAAGTGGGGAGGGAACCGGGCACAGATACGCAGTATTTT.

The chain combines TRBV30 with TRBJ1-5; D is unresolved. Deletions cut 7 bases from V and 0 bases from J, with 13 bases between. The CDR3 loop spans 14 amino acids. The germline V gene has CDR1 GTSNPN and CDR2 SVGIG (reference sequence). This CDR3 reads CASYRLDSNQPQHF. The DNA for the CDR3 is TGTGCCTCTTACCGACTCGATAGCAATCAGCCCCAGCATTTT.

The chain links TRBV27 to TRBJ1-5; weak D call: TRBD1 (5 bases). Trimming removed 0 bases at V and 4 bases at J, with 13 bases between. This CDR3 is built from 16 residues. Germline V gene sequence: CDR1 MNHEY, CDR2 SMNVEV (reference sequence). CDR3 in amino acids: CASSLSANRYNQPQHF. CDR3 bases: TGTGCCAGCAGTTTATCGGCGAACAGGTATAATCAGCCCCAGCATTTT.

The V and J genes are TRBV6-5 and TRBJ1-2; a possible D gene is TRBD1 (6 bases). The V gene's germline CDR1 is MNHEY and CDR2 SVGAGI. V shed 7 bases and J shed 8 bases, with 14 bases lying between them. This CDR3 has 12 amino acids. The CDR3 here is CASTERGGGYTF. Written as DNA, the CDR3 is TGTGCCAGCACTGAGCGGGGGGGCGGCTACACCTTC.

V is TRBV13 and J is TRBJ2-1; D unresolved. CDR3 length: 16 residues. Germline V CDR1 and CDR2: PRHDT, FYEKMQ (reference sequence). Trimming shortened V by 5 bases and J by 0 bases, and 14 bases separated the two germline ends. The CDR3 spells CASSGSRVSSYNEQFF. In DNA form, the CDR3 reads TGTGCCAGCAGCGGTAGCCGCGTTAGCTCCTACAATGAGCAGTTCTTC. The full variable domain, its missing parts supplied by reference TRBV13 and TRBJ2-1, is AAGVIQSPRHLIKEKRETATLKCYPIPRHDTVYWYQQGPGQDPQFLISFYEKMQSDKGSIPDRFSAQQFSDYHSELNMSSLELGDSALYFCASSGSRVSSYNEQFFGPGTRLTVL.

The rearrangement uses TRBV5-6 and TRBJ2-7; no definite D call. Germline CDR1 and CDR2: SGHDT and YYEEEE. Deletions cut 1 base from V and 5 bases from J, with 13 bases between. CDR3 size: 14 residues. The CDR3 is CASSLYGPRNEQYF. Written as DNA, the CDR3 is TGTGCCAGCAGCTTGTACGGCCCGCGGAACGAGCAGTACTTC.

This chain links TRBV5-4 with TRBJ1-2; D gene uncertain. Trimming stripped 0 bases from V and 8 bases from J, with 17 bases between. CDR3 length equals 15 residues. Looked up from germline, CDR1 is SGHNT and CDR2 is YYREEE (reference sequence). The CDR3 region is CASSLGSAVISGYTF. The DNA for the CDR3 is TGTGCCAGCAGCTTGGGGTCTGCGGTCATCTCCGGCTACACCTTC.

The CDR3 here is CASSLRTGGTETQYF. The CDR3 DNA is TGTGCCAGCAGCTTACGGACAGGAGGGACGGAGACCCAGTACTTC. The J gene is TRBJ2-5, the V gene TRBV5-4; possibly TRBD1 for D (7 bases). Germline lookup yields CDR1 SGHNT and CDR2 YYREEE (reference sequence). This CDR3 comprises 15 residues. Trimming took off 2 bases at V and 5 bases at J, with 16 bases between the two ends.

V gene TRBV25-1 combines with J gene TRBJ1-4; D is perhaps TRBD1 (6 bases). The germline CDR1 and CDR2 sequences are MGHDK and SYGVNS. This CDR3 is built from 13 residues. V was shortened by 6 bases and J by 11 bases, with 16 bases between the two germline ends. CDR3 coding DNA: TGTGCCAGCAGCAGGGACATCAGCGAGAAACTGTTTTTT. This translates into CASSRDISEKLFF.

The chain recombines TRBV2 with TRBJ2-5; TRBD2 agrees at 9 bases. The CDR3 spans 15 residues. CDR1 is SNHLY, CDR2 FYNNEI, per germline. The ends lost 7 bases at V and 4 bases at J; junction bases unmatched: 10. The CDR3 DNA reads as TGTGCCAGCAAACCGGGACTAGCAAAACTAGAGACCCAGTACTTC. It encodes CASKPGLAKLETQYF.

This chain connects TRBV11-2 to TRBJ1-2, with D perhaps matching TRBD1 (5 bases). V was clipped by 5 bases and J by 4 bases, with 17 bases between them. The CDR3 is 15 amino acids. Germline-derived CDR1 and CDR2 are SGHAT and FQNNGV. The CDR3 reads CASSPGTTSFYGYTF. The DNA for the CDR3 is TGTGCCAGCAGCCCCGGGACTACTTCATTCTATGGCTACACCTTC.

CDR3 sequence reads: CASSSRHGSGTDYQPQHF. The DNA for the CDR3 is TGTGCCAGCAGCTCAAGACATGGGTCGGGGACAGATTATCAGCCCCAGCATTTT. The rearrangement joins TRBV7-6 to TRBJ1-5; 7 bases are shared with TRBD1. The CDR3 spans 18 residues. The V and J ends lost 4 bases and 5 bases, in that order; junction bases with no gene match: 17. Germline V gene sequence: CDR1 SGHVS, CDR2 FNYEAQ.

This clone was counted a few times. The V call is TRBV9, the J call TRBJ1-1; D gene ambiguous. The CDR3 sequence is 15 residues long. CDR1 is SGDLS, CDR2 YYNGEE, per germline. Trimming left V 0 bases short and J 1 base short, with 10 bases between. CDR3 protein: CASSVAGTPNTEAFF. CDR3 coding DNA: TGTGCCAGCAGCGTAGCTGGCACGCCGAACACTGAAGCTTTCTTT. Based on the CDR3 plus reference TRBV9 and TRBJ1-1, the full variable domain is DSGVTQTPKHLITATGQRVTLRCSPRSGDLSVYWYQQSLDQGLQFLIQYYNGEERAKGNILERFSAQQFPDLHSELNLSSLELGDSALYFCASSVAGTPNTEAFFGQGTRLTVV.

This clone showed up just once. The V and J genes are TRBV28 and TRBJ1-2, with D possibly TRBD1 on 6 matching bases. CDR3 length equals 15 residues. Germline CDR1 is MDHEN and CDR2 is SYDVKM. Trimming stripped 5 bases from V and 0 bases from J, with 13 bases between. CDR3: CASSTRTVTNYGYTF. The CDR3 nucleotides are TGTGCCAGCAGTACACGGACAGTGACTAACTATGGCTACACCTTC.

The V gene is TRBV5-1, the J gene TRBJ2-3, with a weak D call TRBD1 (5 bases). Deletions cut 4 bases from V and 1 base from J, with 10 bases between. CDR3 length: 14 amino acids. CDR1 is SGHRS and CDR2 is YFSETQ in the germline V gene. The CDR3 reads CASSVTDRTDTQYF. CDR3 DNA: TGCGCCAGCAGCGTGACAGACCGCACAGATACGCAGTATTTT.

J is TRBJ2-3 and V is TRBV4-1; a possible D gene is TRBD1 (6 bases). CDR3 size: 16 residues. The ends were cut back, 9 bases at V and 1 base at J, with 20 bases in the middle. Germline lookup yields CDR1 MGHRA and CDR2 YSYEKL. CDR3 coding DNA: TGCGCCAGTACCCCTCGGGCTTCAGGGGGCACAGATACGCAGTATTTT. This codes for CASTPRASGGTDTQYF.